These T cell receptor beta chains were read from a single sample in a study of cytomegalovirus exposure and HLA in healthy donors. The table came from immunoSEQ multiplex PCR; TCRdb's copy has only in-frame clones and leaves some out. The table includes around 190,000 clones, under 9.5% detected once. Specimen: PBMCs. All receptors derive from a woman aged 25 to 45 in good health and CMV-seropositive. The CDR3 runs from the conserved cysteine through the conserved F or W. A D gene is named only where the DNA matches it firmly. The size entry is marked missing in some rows and otherwise reads once, few, many or a size class.

.	11	TRBJ2-1	TRBV2	.	CASSYINEQFF	TGTGCCAGCAGTTATATCAATGAGCAGTTCTTC
TRBD2	16	TRBJ2-1	TRBV7-7	.	CASSPRTSGNYNEQFF	TGTGCCAGCAGCCCCCGGACTAGCGGGAACTACAATGAGCAGTTCTTC
TRBD2	16	TRBJ2-3	TRBV7-2	.	CASSLAGTSGTDTQYF	TGTGCCAGCAGCTTAGCCGGGACTAGCGGGACAGATACGCAGTATTTT
TRBD1	14	TRBJ1-5	TRBV5-1	few	CASSLQGADQPQHF	TGCGCCAGCAGCTTACAGGGGGCGGATCAGCCCCAGCATTTT
TRBD2	16	TRBJ2-5	TRBV2	.	CASSNRLAGEGETQYF	TGTGCCAGCTCCAACCGGCTAGCGGGAGAGGGGGAGACCCAGTACTTC
.	11	TRBJ2-5	TRBV27	few	CASSFGGTQYF	TGTGCCAGCAGTTTCGGGGGGACCCAGTACTTC
.	11	TRBJ2-3	TRBV6-1	few	CASVGQIAQYF	TGTGCCAGCGTGGGGCAGATTGCGCAGTATTTT
.	15	TRBJ2-7	TRBV5-1	.	CASSLGEASLYEQYF	TGCGCCAGCAGCTTGGGAGAGGCTTCCCTCTACGAGCAGTACTTC
TRBD2	16	TRBJ2-7	TRBV5-6	.	CASSWGFGLAGYEQYF	TGTGCCAGCAGCTGGGGTTTTGGACTAGCGGGCTACGAGCAGTACTTC
.	13	TRBJ1-2	TRBV11-2	.	CASSLGTDYGYTF	TGTGCCAGCAGCTTAGGGACAGATTATGGCTACACCTTC
TRBD2	16	TRBJ2-3	TRBV18	few	CASSPTRSGGTDTQYF	TGTGCCAGCTCACCAACTCGTAGCGGGGGCACAGATACGCAGTATTTT
TRBD2	15	TRBJ2-7	TRBV27	.	CASSRGTSGKREQYF	TGTGCCAGCAGTCGGGGGACTAGCGGGAAAAGAGAGCAGTACTTC
.	14	TRBJ2-7	TRBV9	.	CASSEEGLSYEQYF	TGTGCCAGCAGCGAGGAGGGGTTATCCTACGAGCAGTACTTC
TRBD2	17	TRBJ2-2	TRBV7-2	few	CASSFGGASGNTGELFF	TGTGCCAGCAGCTTTGGTGGGGCTAGCGGGAACACCGGGGAGCTGTTTTTT
.	15	TRBJ2-7	TRBV7-9	.	CASSLVGDSAYEQYF	TGTGCCAGCAGCTTAGTGGGGGACTCCGCCTACGAGCAGTACTTC
TRBD2	16	TRBJ2-5	TRBV5-4	few	CASSSGSLAGQETQYF	TGTGCCAGCAGCTCCGGGAGTCTAGCGGGACAAGAGACCCAGTACTTC
.	14	TRBJ1-4	TRBV30	.	CASQTGFTNEKLFF	TGTGCTTCACAAACAGGGTTCACTAATGAAAAACTGTTTTTT
.	17	TRBJ1-5	TRBV21-1	.	CASSKVGGRLMDQPQHF	TGTGCCAGCAGCAAAGTTGGAGGGAGGCTTATGGATCAGCCCCAGCATTTT
TRBD1	16	TRBJ2-3	TRBV10-3	few	CAISEPGQGFTDTQYF	TGTGCCATCAGTGAACCGGGACAGGGGTTTACAGATACGCAGTATTTT
TRBD1	16	TRBJ2-6	TRBV4-1	few	CASSQGQGAGANVLTF	TGCGCCAGCAGCCAGGGACAGGGTGCGGGGGCCAACGTCCTGACTTTC
.	14	TRBJ2-7	TRBV15	.	CATSRAGGTYEQYF	TGTGCCACCAGCAGAGCGGGCGGGACCTACGAGCAGTACTTC
.	12	TRBJ2-7	TRBV5-4	.	CASSLTPNEQYF	TGTGCCAGCAGCCTTACACCAAACGAGCAGTACTTC
.	14	TRBJ1-4	TRBV5-1	.	CASKSGRAHEKLFF	TGCGCCAGCAAATCGGGCAGGGCCCATGAAAAACTGTTTTTT
.	12	TRBJ2-4	TRBV9	few	CASSLARDIQYF	TGTGCCAGCAGTTTAGCCAGGGACATTCAGTACTTC
.	14	TRBJ2-7	TRBV4-1	.	CASSQVGANYEQYF	TGCGCCAGCAGCCAAGTGGGGGCAAACTACGAGCAGTACTTC
TRBD1	16	TRBJ2-7	TRBV15	.	CATRDGPGQGVYEQYF	TGTGCCACCAGGGACGGACCGGGACAGGGAGTCTACGAGCAGTACTTC
TRBD1	14	TRBJ1-4	TRBV6-6	few	CASSPGTGNEKLFF	TGTGCCAGCAGTCCCGGGACAGGGAATGAAAAACTGTTTTTT
TRBD1	13	TRBJ2-6	TRBV6-1	few	CASRGTGVNVLTF	TGTGCCAGCAGAGGGACAGGGGTCAACGTCCTGACTTTC
TRBD1	15	TRBJ1-2	TRBV9	.	CASSGDREVDYGYTF	TGTGCCAGCAGCGGCGACAGGGAGGTGGACTATGGCTACACCTTC
.	14	TRBJ1-3	TRBV9	.	CASSVGDSGNTIYF	TGTGCCAGCAGCGTAGGTGATAGTGGAAACACCATATATTTT
.	14	TRBJ2-7	TRBV19	.	CASSIREGPYEQYF	TGTGCCAGTAGTATCAGGGAAGGGCCCTACGAGCAGTACTTC
.	19	TRBJ2-1	TRBV11-2	.	CASSLDGERGSYLFHEQFF	TGTGCCAGCAGCTTAGATGGCGAGCGAGGGAGTTATCTTTTCCATGAGCAGTTCTTC
.	12	TRBJ1-5	TRBV5-6	.	CDSSLGGKPQHF	TGTGACAGCAGCTTGGGCGGAAAGCCCCAGCATTTT
.	14	TRBJ2-7	TRBV5-6	.	CASSLRGRPYEQYF	TGTGCCAGCAGCTTGCGAGGGAGGCCCTACGAGCAGTACTTC
.	14	TRBJ1-2	TRBV9	.	CASSVAGGNYGYTF	TGTGCCAGCAGCGTAGCGGGGGGTAACTATGGCTACACCTTC
.	14	TRBJ1-5	TRBV21-1	few	CASSKRDSNQPQHF	TGTGCCAGCAGCAAGAGGGATAGCAATCAGCCCCAGCATTTT